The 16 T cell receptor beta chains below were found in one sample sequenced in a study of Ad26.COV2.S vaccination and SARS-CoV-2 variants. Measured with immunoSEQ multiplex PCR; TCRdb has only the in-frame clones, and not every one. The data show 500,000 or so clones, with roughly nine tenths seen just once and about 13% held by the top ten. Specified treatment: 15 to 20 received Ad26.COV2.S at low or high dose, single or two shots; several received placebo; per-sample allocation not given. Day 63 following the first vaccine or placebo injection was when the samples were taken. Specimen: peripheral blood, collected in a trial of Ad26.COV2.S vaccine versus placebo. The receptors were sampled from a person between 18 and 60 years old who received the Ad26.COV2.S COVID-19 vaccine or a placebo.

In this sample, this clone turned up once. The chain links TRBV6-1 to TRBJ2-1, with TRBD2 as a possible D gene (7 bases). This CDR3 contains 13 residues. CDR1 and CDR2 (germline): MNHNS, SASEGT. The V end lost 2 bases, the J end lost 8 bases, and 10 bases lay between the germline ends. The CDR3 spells CASSEIGGDEQFF. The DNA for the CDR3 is TGTGCCAGCAGTGAAATAGGGGGGGATGAGCAGTTCTTC.

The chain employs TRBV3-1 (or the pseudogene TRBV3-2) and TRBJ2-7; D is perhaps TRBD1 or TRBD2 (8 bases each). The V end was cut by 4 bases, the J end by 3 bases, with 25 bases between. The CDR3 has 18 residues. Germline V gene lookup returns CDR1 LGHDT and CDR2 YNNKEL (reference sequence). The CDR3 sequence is CASSPTRTGLAGSYEQYF. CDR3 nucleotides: TGTGCCAGCAGCCCTACACGGACAGGGTTAGCGGGAAGCTACGAGCAGTACTTC.

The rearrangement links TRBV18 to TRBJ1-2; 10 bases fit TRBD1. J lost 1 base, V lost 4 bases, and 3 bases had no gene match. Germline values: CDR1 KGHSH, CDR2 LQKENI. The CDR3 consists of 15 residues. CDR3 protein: CASSLGTGDNYGYTF. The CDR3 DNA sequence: TGTGCCAGCTCACTAGGGACAGGGGATAACTATGGCTACACCTTC.

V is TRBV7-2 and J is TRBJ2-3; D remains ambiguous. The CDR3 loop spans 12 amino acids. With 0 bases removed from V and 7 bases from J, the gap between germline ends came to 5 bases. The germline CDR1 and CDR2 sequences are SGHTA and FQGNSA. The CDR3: CASSLAVYTQYF. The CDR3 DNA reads TGTGCCAGCAGCTTAGCCGTTTATACGCAGTATTTT. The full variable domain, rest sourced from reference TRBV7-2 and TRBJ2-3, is GAGVSQSPSNKVTEKGKDVELRCDPISGHTALYWYRQSLGQGLEFLIYFQGNSAPDKSGLPSDRFSAERTGGSVSTLTIQRTQQEDSAVYLCASSLAVYTQYFGPGTRLTVL.

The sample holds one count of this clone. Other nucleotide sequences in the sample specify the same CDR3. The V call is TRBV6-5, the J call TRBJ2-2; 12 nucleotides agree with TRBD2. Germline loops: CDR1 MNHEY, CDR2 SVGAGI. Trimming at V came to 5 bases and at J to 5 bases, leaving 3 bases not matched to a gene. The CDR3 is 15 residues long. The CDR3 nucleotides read TGTGCCAGCAGTCGTCTAGCGGGAGGGACCGGGGAGCTGTTTTTT. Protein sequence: CASSRLAGGTGELFF.

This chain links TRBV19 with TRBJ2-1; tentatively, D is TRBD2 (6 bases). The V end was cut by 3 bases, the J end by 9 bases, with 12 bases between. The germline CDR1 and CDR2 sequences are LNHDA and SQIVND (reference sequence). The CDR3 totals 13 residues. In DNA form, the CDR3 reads TGTGCCAGTAGTATGGGGAGCGGGTTTGAGCAGTTCTTC. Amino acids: CASSMGSGFEQFF.

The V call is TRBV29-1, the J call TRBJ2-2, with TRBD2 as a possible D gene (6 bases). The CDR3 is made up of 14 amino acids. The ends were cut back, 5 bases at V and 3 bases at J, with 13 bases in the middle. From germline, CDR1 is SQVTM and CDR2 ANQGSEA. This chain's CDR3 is CSVRAGRDTGELFF. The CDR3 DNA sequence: TGCAGCGTTAGGGCGGGAAGAGACACCGGGGAGCTGTTTTTT.

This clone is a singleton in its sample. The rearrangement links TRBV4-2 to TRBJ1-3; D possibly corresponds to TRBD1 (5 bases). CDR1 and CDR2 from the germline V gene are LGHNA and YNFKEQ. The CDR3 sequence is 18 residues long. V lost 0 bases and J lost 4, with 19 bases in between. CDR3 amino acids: CASSQEAPGRPVGNTIYF. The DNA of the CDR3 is TGTGCCAGCAGCCAAGAGGCCCCGGGACGCCCGGTCGGAAACACCATATATTTT.

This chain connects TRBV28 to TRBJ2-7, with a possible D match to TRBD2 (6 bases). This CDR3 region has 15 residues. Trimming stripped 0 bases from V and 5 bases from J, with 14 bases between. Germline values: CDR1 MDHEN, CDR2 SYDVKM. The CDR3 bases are TGTGCCAGCAGTTTATGGTCCCCGGGGGTCCACGAGCAGTACTTC. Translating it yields CASSLWSPGVHEQYF.

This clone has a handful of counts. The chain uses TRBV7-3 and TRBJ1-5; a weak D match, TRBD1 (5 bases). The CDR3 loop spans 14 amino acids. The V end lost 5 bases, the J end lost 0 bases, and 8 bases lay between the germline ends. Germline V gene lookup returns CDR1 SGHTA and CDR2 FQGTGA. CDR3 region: CASSEQGSNQPQHF. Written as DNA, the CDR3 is TGTGCCAGCAGCGAGCAGGGTAGCAATCAGCCCCAGCATTTT.

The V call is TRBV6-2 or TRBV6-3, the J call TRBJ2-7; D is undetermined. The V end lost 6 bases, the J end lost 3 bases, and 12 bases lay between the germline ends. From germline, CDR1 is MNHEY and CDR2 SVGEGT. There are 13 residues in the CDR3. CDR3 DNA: TGTGCCAGCAGCCTGGGCAGAAACTACGAGCAGTACTTC. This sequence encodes CASSLGRNYEQYF.

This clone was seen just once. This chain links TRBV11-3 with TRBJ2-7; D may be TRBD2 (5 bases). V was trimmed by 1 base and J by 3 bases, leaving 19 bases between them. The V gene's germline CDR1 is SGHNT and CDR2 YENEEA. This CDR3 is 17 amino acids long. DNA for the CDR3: TGTGCCAGCAGCTTAGTAATCTGGCTGAATCGGGACTACGAGCAGTACTTC. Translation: CASSLVIWLNRDYEQYF.

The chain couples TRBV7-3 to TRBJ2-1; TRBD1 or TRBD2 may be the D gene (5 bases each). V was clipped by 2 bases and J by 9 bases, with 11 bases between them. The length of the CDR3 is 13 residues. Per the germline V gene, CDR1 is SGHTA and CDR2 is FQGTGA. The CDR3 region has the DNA TGTGCCAGCAGCTTATTGTGGGGGTTTGAGCAGTTCTTC. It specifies CASSLLWGFEQFF.

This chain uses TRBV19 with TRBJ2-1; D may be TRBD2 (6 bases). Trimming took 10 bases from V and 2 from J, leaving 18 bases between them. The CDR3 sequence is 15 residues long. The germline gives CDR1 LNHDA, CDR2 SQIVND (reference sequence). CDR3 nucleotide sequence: TGTGCCACCAAGGATGGGCGGGGAACCTACAATGAGCAGTTCTTC. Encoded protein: CATKDGRGTYNEQFF.

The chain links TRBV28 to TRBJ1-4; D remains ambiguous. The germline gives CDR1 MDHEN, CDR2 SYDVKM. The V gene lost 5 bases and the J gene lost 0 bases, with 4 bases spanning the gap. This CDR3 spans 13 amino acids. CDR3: CASSDTTNEKLFF. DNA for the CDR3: TGTGCCAGCAGTGATACAACTAATGAAAAACTGTTTTTT.

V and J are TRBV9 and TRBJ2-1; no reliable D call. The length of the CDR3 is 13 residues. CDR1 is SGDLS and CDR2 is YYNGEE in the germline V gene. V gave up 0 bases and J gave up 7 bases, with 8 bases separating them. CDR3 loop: CASSVANRNEQFF. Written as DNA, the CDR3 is TGTGCCAGCAGCGTAGCCAACCGGAATGAGCAGTTCTTC.